These 17 T cell receptor beta chains were sequenced from one sample in a study of cytomegalovirus exposure and HLA in healthy donors (dated by TCRdb to between 2016 and 2019). Receptors were amplified or captured by the immunoSEQ multiplex PCR assay. For the multiplex PCR, a mixture combining 60 forward primers for TCR Vbeta segments and 13 reverse primers for TCR Jbeta segments was used. Drawn from immuneACCESS, this table holds only the in-frame rearrangements with V and J called that TCRdb kept. Clones are partly lost; checked studies trace under half to an unresolved V gene and leave the rest unexplained. The sample profile shows over 150,000 clones; 70% to 75% of them were found once. 2.9% of the sample is held by the ten biggest clonotypes. Sequenced: PBMCs. The source of these receptors is a male donor in good health and CMV-seronegative.

DNA of the CDR3: TGCGCCAGCAGCCAGCCACTAGCGGGGGGGAATAATGAGCAGTTCTTC. Its translation: CASSQPLAGGNNEQFF. The chain employs TRBV5-1 and TRBJ2-1, with 13 bases identical to TRBD2. The V gene end was trimmed by 4 bases and the J gene end by 7 bases; junction bases not matched to a gene: 8. The CDR3 totals 16 residues. The germline CDR1 and CDR2 sequences are SGHRS and YFSETQ.

This chain uses TRBV18 with TRBJ2-3, with 14 bases aligning to TRBD2. The V and J ends lost 3 bases and 5 bases, in that order; junction bases with no gene match: 1. CDR1 and CDR2 from the germline V gene are KGHSH and LQKENI. This CDR3 has 15 residues. The CDR3 loop is CASSPGLAGGDTQYF. In DNA form, the CDR3 reads TGTGCCAGCTCACCTGGACTAGCGGGGGGAGATACGCAGTATTTT.

A remark on this clone: The sample has other DNA sequences that encode this CDR3 too. The genes are TRBV30 and TRBJ2-3, with TRBD2 as a possible D gene (7 bases). CDR1 and CDR2 (germline): GTSNPN, SVGIG (reference sequence). The CDR3 is 15 amino acids. Trimming pared 0 bases from V and 0 bases from J, leaving 10 bases between. The CDR3 sequence: CAWSVGGASTDTQYF. The CDR3 DNA follows: TGTGCCTGGAGTGTAGGGGGGGCTAGCACAGATACGCAGTATTTT. The full variable domain, with the rest looked up from reference TRBV30 and TRBJ2-3, is SQTIHQWPATLVQPVGSPLSLECTVEGTSNPNLYWYRQAAGRGLQLLFYSVGIGQISSEVPQNLSASRPQDRQFILSSKKLLLSDSGFYLCAWSVGGASTDTQYFGPGTRLTVL.

V gene TRBV27 combines with J gene TRBJ1-5; D is unresolved. CDR1 is MNHEY, CDR2 SMNVEV, per germline (reference sequence). The V and J ends lost 5 bases and 10 bases respectively, with 15 bases between them. There are 13 residues in the CDR3. This CDR3 reads CASSPSGIHPQHF. CDR3 bases: TGTGCCAGCAGTCCCAGCGGCATTCATCCCCAGCATTTT.

Only a few counts were recorded for this clone. The gene calls are TRBV28 and TRBJ2-7, with TRBD1 as a possible D gene (6 bases). Germline CDR1 is MDHEN and CDR2 is SYDVKM. The CDR3 spans 15 residues. V was clipped by 3 bases and J by 1 base, with 13 bases between them. CDR3 region: CASSFWGRGSYEQYF. The CDR3 DNA is TGTGCCAGCAGTTTTTGGGGCAGGGGATCCTACGAGCAGTACTTC. Supplemented by reference TRBV28 and TRBJ2-7, the full variable domain reads DVKVTQSSRYLVKRTGEKVFLECVQDMDHENMFWYRQDPGLGLRLIYFSYDVKMKEKGDIPEGYSVSREKKERFSLILESASTNQTSMYLCASSFWGRGSYEQYFGPGTRLTVT.

The chain couples TRBV29-1 to TRBJ2-3; tentative D call: TRBD1 (6 bases). Trimming removed 3 bases at V and 3 bases at J, with 10 bases between. The CDR3 extends over 13 amino acids. Germline V CDR1 and CDR2: SQVTM, ANQGSEA. This CDR3 is CSVDGGLTDTQYF. CDR3 nucleotide sequence: TGCAGCGTTGATGGGGGCTTGACAGATACGCAGTATTTT.

V gene TRBV6-5 combines with J gene TRBJ2-7; perhaps TRBD1 as D (5 bases). Germline V gene lookup returns CDR1 MNHEY and CDR2 SVGAGI. CDR3 length: 14 residues. V lost 6 bases and J lost 3, with 15 bases in between. The DNA of the CDR3 is TGTGCCAGCAGCGACAGCCTTATGCTCTACGAGCAGTACTTC. This translates into CASSDSLMLYEQYF.

This clone was detected once. This chain joins TRBV4-2 and TRBJ2-7; D unclear. V dropped 3 bases and J dropped 7 bases, with 16 bases sitting between them. From germline, CDR1 is LGHNA and CDR2 YNFKEQ. CDR3 size: 14 residues. DNA of the CDR3: TGTGCCAGCAGCCAGACCCCCGGTTCCAGGGAGCAGTACTTC. Its translation: CASSQTPGSREQYF.

This chain links TRBV19 with TRBJ1-5; D gene unclear. This CDR3 has 15 amino acids. V gave up 3 bases and J gave up 4 bases, with 13 bases separating them. From germline, CDR1 is LNHDA and CDR2 SQIVND (reference sequence). CDR3 region: CASSIVAEQNQPQHF. CDR3 in DNA: TGTGCCAGTAGTATTGTCGCCGAACAGAATCAGCCCCAGCATTTT.

V gene TRBV5-4 combines with J gene TRBJ2-3; no clear D gene. Germline values: CDR1 SGHNT, CDR2 YYREEE (reference sequence). Trimming took 1 base from V and 8 from J, leaving 14 bases between them. The CDR3 extends over 14 amino acids. This CDR3 reads CASSLPGSISTQYF. CDR3 in DNA: TGTGCCAGCAGCTTGCCGGGTAGCATCAGTACGCAGTATTTT.

This rearrangement joins TRBV19 to TRBJ2-1; possibly TRBD1 for D (6 bases). This CDR3 spans 15 amino acids. Germline-derived CDR1 and CDR2 are LNHDA and SQIVND (reference sequence). V was cut by 5 bases and J by 1 base, with 12 bases left in between. Here the CDR3 reads CASSLSGQSYNEQFF. The CDR3 DNA reads as TGTGCCAGTAGTCTCTCCGGACAGTCCTACAATGAGCAGTTCTTC. The complete variable domain, with remaining parts taken from reference TRBV19 and TRBJ2-1, reads DGGITQSPKYLFRKEGQNVTLSCEQNLNHDAMYWYRQDPGQGLRLIYYSQIVNDFQKGDIAEGYSVSREKKESFPLTVTSAQKNPTAFYLCASSLSGQSYNEQFFGPGTRLTVL.

This sequence joins TRBV30 and TRBJ1-4; TRBD1 matches 7 bases. The trim removed 5 bases at V and 13 bases at J, leaving 7 bases unmatched. The CDR3 spans 11 residues. CDR1 GTSNPN and CDR2 SVGIG come from the germline V gene (reference sequence). CDR3 loop: CAWQTGVGLFF. The DNA of the CDR3 is TGTGCCTGGCAAACAGGGGTAGGACTGTTTTTT.

This clone occurred a few times. This chain connects TRBV16 to TRBJ1-1; 7 bases are shared with TRBD1. The CDR3 is 14 residues long. Trimming removed 3 bases from V and 3 bases from J; junction bases left unmatched: 4. The germline gives CDR1 KGHSY, CDR2 FQNENV. The CDR3: CASSQRQGHTEAFF. CDR3 nucleotide sequence: TGTGCCAGCAGCCAGCGACAGGGTCACACTGAAGCTTTCTTT.

The gene calls are TRBV23-1 and TRBJ1-1; 10 bases agree with TRBD1. TRBV23-1 is an ORF for which the function is uncertain. CDR3 size: 18 residues. Unmatched junction bases numbered 9, after V lost 2 bases and J lost 0 bases. DNA of the CDR3: TGCGCCAGCAGTCAACCTATCGGACAGGGGGAAGTGAACACTGAAGCTTTCTTT. This translates into CASSQPIGQGEVNTEAFF.

The genes are TRBV15 and TRBJ1-4; D uncertain. V gave up 8 bases and J gave up 7 bases, with 14 bases separating them. CDR3 size: 13 residues. CDR1 and CDR2 (germline): LNHNV, YYDKDF (reference sequence). The CDR3 spells CATRPWEGEKLFF. DNA for the CDR3: TGTGCCACCCGACCCTGGGAGGGTGAAAAACTGTTTTTT.

This clone was counted a single time. The rearrangement uses TRBV29-1 and TRBJ1-4, with 9 bases identical to TRBD1. The V gene end was trimmed by 6 bases and the J gene end by 7 bases; junction bases not matched to a gene: 6. Per germline, CDR1 SQVTM and CDR2 ANQGSEA. The CDR3 has 13 amino acids. CDR3 protein: CSVERGQGEKLFF. The CDR3 coding sequence is TGCAGCGTGGAAAGGGGACAGGGTGAAAAACTGTTTTTT. The variable domain in full, completed from reference TRBV29-1 and TRBJ1-4, reads SAVISQKPSRDICQRGTSLTIQCQVDSQVTMMFWYRQQPGQSLTLIATANQGSEATYESGFVIDKFPISRPNLTFSTLTVSNMSPEDSSIYLCSVERGQGEKLFFGSGTQLSVL.

This clone was seen a few times. The genes are TRBV6-6 and TRBJ2-7; possible D gene TRBD1, 6 bases. Trimming left V 6 bases short and J 0 bases short, with 12 bases between. Germline lookup yields CDR1 MNHNY and CDR2 SVGAGI (reference sequence). The CDR3 runs 14 residues. The CDR3 spells CASRQTGLSYEQYF. CDR3 nucleotide sequence: TGTGCCAGCAGGCAGACAGGTCTCTCCTACGAGCAGTACTTC.